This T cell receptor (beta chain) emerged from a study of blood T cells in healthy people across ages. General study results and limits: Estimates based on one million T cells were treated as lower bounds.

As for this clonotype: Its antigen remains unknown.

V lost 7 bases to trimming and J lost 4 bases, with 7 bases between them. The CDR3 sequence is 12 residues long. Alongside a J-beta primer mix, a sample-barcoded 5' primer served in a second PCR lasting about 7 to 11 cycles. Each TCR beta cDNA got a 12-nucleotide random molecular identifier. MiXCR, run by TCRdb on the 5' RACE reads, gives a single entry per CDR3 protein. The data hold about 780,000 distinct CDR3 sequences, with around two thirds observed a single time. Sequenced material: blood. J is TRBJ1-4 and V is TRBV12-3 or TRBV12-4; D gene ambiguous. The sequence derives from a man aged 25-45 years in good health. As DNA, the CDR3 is TGTGCCAGCAAGTCTGATAATGAAAAACTGTTTTTT. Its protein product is CASKSDNEKLFF.